These 30 T cell receptor beta chains came from one sample sequenced in a study of control samples from healthy donors and cancer patients. Sequencing used immunoSEQ multiplex PCR; TCRdb keeps in-frame clones, though not all of them. The sample contains about 170,000 clones, about nine tenths of which appear only once. Sequencing was done on a sample of blood. The receptors were sampled from a woman younger than 45 in good health.

The V call is TRBV11-1, the J call TRBJ2-7, with TRBD2 matching 9 bases. Germline V gene data show CDR1 as SGHAT and CDR2 as FQDESV (reference sequence). This CDR3 has 14 amino acids. The V gene end was trimmed by 2 bases and the J gene end by 6 bases; junction bases not matched to a gene: 5. Written as DNA, the CDR3 is TGTGCCAGCAGCTTACCCGGACTAGCGCGCGAGCAGTACTTC. Amino acids: CASSLPGLAREQYF.

The chain recombines TRBV6-4 with TRBJ2-5; 11 nucleotides align to TRBD2. Germline-derived CDR1 and CDR2 are MRHNA and SNTAGT. This CDR3 comprises 15 residues. The V segment lost 3 bases and the J segment 2 bases; nucleotides outside the gene matches: 2. The CDR3 DNA reads as TGTGCCAGCAGTGAAATAGCGGGGGGGCAAGAGACCCAGTACTTC. This translates into CASSEIAGGQETQYF.

This clone was found once. V usage is TRBV12-5 and J usage is TRBJ1-6, with 9 nucleotides matching TRBD1. The CDR3 runs to 14 residues. V was pared by 5 bases and J by 8 bases, with 4 bases of the junction left unmatched. CDR1 and CDR2 from the germline V gene are LGHNT and FRNRAP. The CDR3 sequence is CASGRGQGYSPLHF. The CDR3 region has the DNA TGTGCTAGTGGTCGCGGACAGGGGTATTCACCCCTCCACTTT.

The chain employs TRBV6-4 and TRBJ1-2; D is uncertain. CDR3 size: 12 residues. V shed 0 bases and J shed 8 bases, with 7 bases lying between them. From germline, CDR1 is MRHNA and CDR2 SNTAGT. The CDR3, as DNA: TGTGCCAGCAGTGACTCGGGGAAAGGCTACACCTTC. This sequence encodes CASSDSGKGYTF.

CDR3 sequence reads: CASSYSEETQYF. The CDR3 region has the DNA TGTGCCAGCAGTTACAGTGAAGAGACCCAGTACTTC. The rearrangement uses TRBV6-6 and TRBJ2-5, with unresolved D. Germline loops: CDR1 MNHNY, CDR2 SVGAGI (reference sequence). V was cut by 2 bases and J by 3 bases, with 4 bases left in between. The CDR3 covers 12 residues.

The V gene is TRBV7-3, the J gene TRBJ2-3, with D hard to call. CDR3 length equals 15 residues. V was pared by 1 base and J by 0 bases, with 8 bases between. The germline gives CDR1 SGHTA, CDR2 FQGTGA. The CDR3 region is CASSLIGSSTDTQYF. The CDR3 region has the DNA TGTGCCAGCAGCTTAATAGGCAGCAGCACAGATACGCAGTATTTT. Together with reference TRBV7-3 and TRBJ2-3, the CDR3 gives the full variable domain: GAGVSQTPSNKVTEKGKYVELRCDPISGHTALYWYRQSLGQGPEFLIYFQGTGAADDSGLPNDRFFAVRPEGSVSTLKIQRTERGDSAVYLCASSLIGSSTDTQYFGPGTRLTVL.

This rearrangement joins TRBV7-2 to TRBJ1-4; D is possibly TRBD1 (5 bases). This CDR3 has 15 amino acids. Germline V gene lookup returns CDR1 SGHTA and CDR2 FQGNSA. V lost 1 base and J 5 bases, leaving 11 bases between the germline ends. CDR3 in amino acids: CASSLGGHPNEKLFF. For the CDR3, the DNA is TGTGCCAGCAGCTTAGGCGGACACCCGAATGAAAAACTGTTTTTT.

CDR3 nucleotide sequence: TGTGCCACCAGCAGAGATTTGGGAAGGTCCAACGAGCAGTACTTC. The encoded protein is CATSRDLGRSNEQYF. The V gene is TRBV15, the J gene TRBJ2-7; no clear D gene. Germline values: CDR1 LNHNV, CDR2 YYDKDF (reference sequence). V was pared by 0 bases and J by 5 bases, with 14 bases between. This CDR3 is built from 15 residues.

The chain employs TRBV28 and TRBJ1-5; D gene unclear. V gave up 3 bases and J gave up 0 bases, with 9 bases separating them. Germline V gene data show CDR1 as MDHEN and CDR2 as SYDVKM. CDR3 length: 15 amino acids. CDR3 in amino acids: CASSFWRNSNQPQHF. In DNA, the CDR3 is TGTGCCAGCAGTTTTTGGAGGAATAGCAATCAGCCCCAGCATTTT.

This clone was observed once. This sequence joins TRBV19 and TRBJ1-2; D is undetermined. V was cut by 4 bases and J by 3 bases, with 6 bases left in between. Germline V gives CDR1 LNHDA, CDR2 SQIVND (reference sequence). The CDR3 contains 12 residues. CDR3 sequence reads: CASSTRDYGYTF. The CDR3 DNA is TGTGCCAGTAGTACCCGGGACTATGGCTACACCTTC.

The chain links TRBV5-4 to TRBJ2-2, with 9 nucleotides matching TRBD2. With V trimmed by 2 bases and J by 1 base, 0 bases remained unmatched. Germline CDR1 SGHNT, CDR2 YYREEE (reference sequence). The CDR3 covers 15 residues. The CDR3 reads CASSLAGGNTGELFF. CDR3 bases: TGTGCCAGCAGCTTAGCGGGAGGGAACACCGGGGAGCTGTTTTTT.

In its sample, this clone was seen once. The chain couples TRBV11-2 to TRBJ2-7; TRBD2 matches 8 bases. CDR1 SGHAT and CDR2 FQNNGV come from the germline V gene. V lost 1 base, J lost 8 bases, and 4 bases stayed unmatched. The CDR3 covers 13 residues. CDR3 in DNA: TGTGCCAGCAGCTTAGTGTTAGCGGGACAGCAGTACTTC. This gives the protein CASSLVLAGQQYF.

This rearrangement joins TRBV2 to TRBJ1-2; 7 bases fit TRBD1. Per the germline V gene, CDR1 is SNHLY and CDR2 is FYNNEI. This CDR3 has 12 residues. Germline trimming cut 6 bases from V and 8 bases from J; bases unmatched to any gene: 6. CDR3 residues: CASSLTGHGYTF. The CDR3 nucleotides are TGTGCCAGCAGCTTGACAGGGCACGGCTACACCTTC.

The genes are TRBV19 and TRBJ2-2, with TRBD2 matching over 7 bases. J lost 1 base, V lost 10 bases, and 3 bases had no gene match. This CDR3 is built from 13 residues. Looked up from germline, CDR1 is LNHDA and CDR2 is SQIVND (reference sequence). CDR3 sequence reads: CATERENTGELFF. In DNA, the CDR3 is TGTGCCACCGAGCGGGAGAACACCGGGGAGCTGTTTTTT.

This clone was found once. V and J are TRBV2 and TRBJ2-7; 13 bases align to TRBD2. The J segment lost 1 base and the V segment lost 3 bases, leaving 3 bases of the junction unmatched. Germline assignment: CDR1 SNHLY and CDR2 FYNNEI. The CDR3 is made up of 16 amino acids. In DNA form, the CDR3 reads TGTGCCAGCAGTGATCCGGGACTAGCGGGGTCCTACGAGCAGTACTTC. It codes for CASSDPGLAGSYEQYF. Full variable domain (rest looked up from reference TRBV2 and TRBJ2-7): EPEVTQTPSHQVTQMGQEVILRCVPISNHLYFYWYRQILGQKVEFLVSFYNNEISEKSEIFDDQFSVERPDGSNFTLKIRSTKLEDSAMYFCASSDPGLAGSYEQYFGPGTRLTVT.

The chain combines TRBV10-3 with TRBJ1-2; 9 positions match TRBD1. Germline V gene sequence: CDR1 ENHRY, CDR2 SYGVKD. V lost 6 bases, J lost 1 base, and 6 bases stayed unmatched. This CDR3 is built from 15 residues. The CDR3 loop reads CAISTPGQGNYGYTF. DNA of the CDR3: TGTGCCATCAGCACACCGGGACAGGGTAACTATGGCTACACCTTC.

The chain couples TRBV11-3 to TRBJ2-1, with 12 bases that match TRBD2. This CDR3 contains 17 residues. V gave up 5 bases and J gave up 1 base; unmatched junction bases: 6. Germline values: CDR1 SGHNT, CDR2 YENEEA. CDR3 in amino acids: CASSTGLAGSSYNEQFF. The CDR3 DNA reads TGTGCCAGCAGCACCGGACTAGCGGGAAGTTCCTACAATGAGCAGTTCTTC. The whole variable domain, filled in from reference TRBV11-3 and TRBJ2-1, reads EAGVVQSPRYKIIEKKQPVAFWCNPISGHNTLYWYLQNLGQGPELLIRYENEEAVDDSQLPKDRFSAERLKGVDSTLKIQPAELGDSAVYLCASSTGLAGSSYNEQFFGPGTRLTVL.

The genes are TRBV7-2 and TRBJ1-3, with D unclear. V lost 1 base and J 4 bases, leaving 5 bases between the germline ends. Germline V lookup: CDR1 SGHTA, CDR2 FQGNSA. This CDR3 has 13 amino acids. This CDR3 is CASSLGWGNTIYF. As DNA, the CDR3 is TGTGCCAGCAGCTTAGGATGGGGAAACACCATATATTTT. Together with reference TRBV7-2 and TRBJ1-3, the CDR3 gives the full variable domain: GAGVSQSPSNKVTEKGKDVELRCDPISGHTALYWYRQSLGQGLEFLIYFQGNSAPDKSGLPSDRFSAERTGGSVSTLTIQRTQQEDSAVYLCASSLGWGNTIYFGEGSWLTVV.

The rearrangement joins TRBV6-1 to TRBJ2-7; 11 nucleotides line up with TRBD2. The germline V gene has CDR1 MNHNS and CDR2 SASEGT. CDR3 length: 14 amino acids. V lost 1 base and J lost 8; bases outside the gene matches: 4. The CDR3, as DNA: TGTGCCAGCAGTGAAGGTAGCGGGGGGGCTAAGCAGTACTTC. It yields the protein CASSEGSGGAKQYF.

This clone was picked up a small number of times. The chain has TRBV7-8 and TRBJ1-1; D unclear. Looked up from germline, CDR1 is SGHVS and CDR2 is FQNEAQ. V dropped 1 base and J dropped 5 bases, with 11 bases sitting between them. This CDR3 has 14 amino acids. DNA for the CDR3: TGTGCCAGCAGCTTAGGGAGTCTAAAGACTGAAGCTTTCTTT. This encodes CASSLGSLKTEAFF.

The chain uses TRBV18 and TRBJ1-5; no clear D gene. The CDR3 covers 15 residues. V was trimmed by 2 bases and J by 0 bases, leaving 8 bases between them. The germline CDR1 and CDR2 sequences are KGHSH and LQKENI. CDR3 nucleotides: TGTGCCAGCTCACCAGGCAGCTATAGCAATCAGCCCCAGCATTTT. This codes for CASSPGSYSNQPQHF. Full variable domain (missing parts from reference TRBV18 and TRBJ1-5): NAGVMQNPRHLVRRRGQEARLRCSPMKGHSHVYWYRQLPEEGLKFMVYLQKENIIDESGMPKERFSAEFPKEGPSILRIQQVVRGDSAAYFCASSPGSYSNQPQHFGDGTRLSIL.

The gene calls are TRBV9 and TRBJ2-7, with TRBD1 matching 7 bases. This CDR3 has 14 amino acids. J gave up 1 base and V 4 bases, and 5 bases lay outside the gene matches. Germline V gene data show CDR1 as SGDLS and CDR2 as YYNGEE. CDR3 residues: CASSHQTGSYEQYF. The CDR3 region has the DNA TGTGCCAGCAGCCACCAGACAGGGTCCTACGAGCAGTACTTC.

Only a few counts were recorded for this clone. One end of the junction fails to match germline, which may point to a read error. J is TRBJ1-5 and V is TRBV27; TRBD1 matches at 7 bases. Germline loops: CDR1 MNHEY, CDR2 SMNVEV (reference sequence). The CDR3 covers 15 residues. The CDR3 DNA reads as TGTGCCAGCAGCTTATATATGGGACAGAATCAGCCCCAGCATTTT. This sequence encodes CASSLYMGQNQPQHF.

The chain has TRBV29-1 and TRBJ2-3; D remains unclear. CDR3 size: 12 residues. The V end was cut by 4 bases, the J end by 4 bases, with 9 bases between. Germline CDR1 and CDR2: SQVTM and ANQGSEA. Here the CDR3 DNA reads TGCAGCGTTGGTCGTCGCTCAGATACGCAGTATTTT. It encodes CSVGRRSDTQYF.

The J gene is TRBJ2-2, the V gene TRBV4-2; 8 bases are shared with TRBD2. Trimming removed 5 bases from V and 3 bases from J; junction bases left unmatched: 2. CDR3 length equals 14 residues. CDR1 is LGHNA, CDR2 YNFKEQ, per germline. The CDR3 coding sequence is TGTGCCAGCAGCACGGGACTAGACACCGGGGAGCTGTTTTTT. Translating gives CASSTGLDTGELFF.

This sequence joins TRBV2 and TRBJ1-2; 9 bases fit TRBD1. The length of the CDR3 is 16 residues. Trimming at V came to 1 base and at J to 2 bases, leaving 5 bases not matched to a gene. CDR1 is SNHLY and CDR2 is FYNNEI in the germline V gene. CDR3 loop: CASSEVGDRANYGYTF. The CDR3 bases are TGTGCCAGCAGTGAAGTCGGGGACAGGGCCAACTATGGCTACACCTTC.

The chain carries TRBV11-3 and TRBJ2-3; the D is unclear. The V gene lost 2 bases and the J gene lost 1 base, with 4 bases spanning the gap. This CDR3 has 13 residues. Germline CDR1 and CDR2: SGHNT and YENEEA. The CDR3 protein is CASSLTRTDTQYF. CDR3 sequence (DNA): TGTGCCAGCAGCTTAACCCGCACAGATACGCAGTATTTT.

The table lists this clone with a count of one. The rearrangement joins TRBV5-6 to TRBJ2-1, with 8 bases fitting TRBD2. The CDR3 runs to 14 residues. V lost 2 bases to trimming and J lost 5 bases; unmatched junction nucleotides: 3. CDR1 SGHDT and CDR2 YYEEEE come from the germline V gene. CDR3 sequence (DNA): TGTGCCAGCAGCTTACTAGCGGATAACAATGAGCAGTTCTTC. It is translated as CASSLLADNNEQFF.

This chain joins TRBV5-6 and TRBJ1-5; D is perhaps TRBD1 (5 bases). V was pared by 2 bases and J by 2 bases, with 8 bases between. The CDR3 totals 14 residues. Germline values: CDR1 SGHDT, CDR2 YYEEEE. The chain's CDR3 is CASSFRRGNQPQHF. The CDR3 region has the DNA TGTGCCAGCAGCTTCCGCAGGGGCAATCAGCCCCAGCATTTT.

This chain links TRBV6-5 with TRBJ2-7, with D hard to call. The germline V gene encodes CDR1 MNHEY and CDR2 SVGAGI. Trimming removed 4 bases at V and 3 bases at J, with 10 bases between. The CDR3 length is 13 residues. The CDR3 DNA follows: TGTGCCAGCAGTTCCTATGACGGCTACGAGCAGTACTTC. Translating it yields CASSSYDGYEQYF.